This TCR beta chain was retrieved from a study of control samples from healthy donors and cancer patients. The CDR3 is 20 residues long. Per germline, CDR1 KGHSH and CDR2 LQKENI. V lost 5 bases and J lost 2, with 29 bases in between. Clones were sequenced by immunoSEQ multiplex PCR, and TCRdb holds only the in-frame ones, with some missing. The sample consists of approximately 150,000 clones, about 90% of them appearing once. The sequencing input was blood. This receptor was taken from a young man in good health. The V call is TRBV18, the J call TRBJ2-3; D is perhaps TRBD1 or TRBD2 (6 bases each). The CDR3 DNA sequence: TGTGCCAGCTCAATGTACAGGGATCCGGGAGTAGGGTCAAACACAGATACGCAGTATTTT. Its translation is CASSMYRDPGVGSNTDTQYF. The complete variable domain, with remaining parts taken from reference TRBV18 and TRBJ2-3, reads NAGVMQNPRHLVRRRGQEARLRCSPMKGHSHVYWYRQLPEEGLKFMVYLQKENIIDESGMPKERFSAEFPKEGPSILRIQQVVRGDSAAYFCASSMYRDPGVGSNTDTQYFGPGTRLTVL.